This T cell receptor (beta chain) was recorded in a study of T cells expressing NK-cell markers. Study-level information: Source material for TCR beta repertoires consisted of sorted CD3+CD56+NKG2C+, CD3+CD56+NKG2C- and CD3+CD56-NKG2C+ T cells. There were seven HCMV-seropositive donors and one seronegative donor among the eight sequenced. Study-level results: One observes that, in a handful of donors, these clonotypes were also the leading ones within the CD3+CD56-NKG2C+ fraction.

A word on this clonotype: Its antigen is undetermined.

Production of TCR beta cDNA relied on 5'RACE template switching with UMIs. After re-calling the 5' RACE reads, TCRdb lists one entry per CDR3 protein, DNA absent. The sample table includes about 260,000 distinct CDR3 sequences. CDR3 length: 17 amino acids. CDR1 is LGHDT and CDR2 is YNNKEL in the germline V gene (reference sequence). V usage is TRBV3-1 and J usage is TRBJ2-1; TCRdb reports TRBD2, a call that lacks DNA to check it against. The clonotype was recovered from a man aged 18 to 35 in good health. Sequenced input: blood T cells: a sorted CD56 or NKG2C T cell subset, CD4+ or CD8+ T cells, or bulk PBMC T cells (not recorded which). CDR3 in amino acids: CASSHRRTSGRTNEQFF.